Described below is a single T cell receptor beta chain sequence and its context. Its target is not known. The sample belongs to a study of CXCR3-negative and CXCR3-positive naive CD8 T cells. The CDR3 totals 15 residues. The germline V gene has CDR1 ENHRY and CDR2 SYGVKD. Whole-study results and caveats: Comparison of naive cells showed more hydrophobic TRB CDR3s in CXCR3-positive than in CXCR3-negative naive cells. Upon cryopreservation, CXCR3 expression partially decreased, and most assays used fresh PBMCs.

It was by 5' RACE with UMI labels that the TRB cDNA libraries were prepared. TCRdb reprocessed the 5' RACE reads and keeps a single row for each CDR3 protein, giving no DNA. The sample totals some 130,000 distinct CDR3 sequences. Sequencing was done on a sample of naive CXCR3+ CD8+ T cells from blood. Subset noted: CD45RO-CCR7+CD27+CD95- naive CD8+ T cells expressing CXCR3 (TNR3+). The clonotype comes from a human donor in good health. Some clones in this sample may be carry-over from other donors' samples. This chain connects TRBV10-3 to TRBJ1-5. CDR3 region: CAISGASFEDQPQHF.